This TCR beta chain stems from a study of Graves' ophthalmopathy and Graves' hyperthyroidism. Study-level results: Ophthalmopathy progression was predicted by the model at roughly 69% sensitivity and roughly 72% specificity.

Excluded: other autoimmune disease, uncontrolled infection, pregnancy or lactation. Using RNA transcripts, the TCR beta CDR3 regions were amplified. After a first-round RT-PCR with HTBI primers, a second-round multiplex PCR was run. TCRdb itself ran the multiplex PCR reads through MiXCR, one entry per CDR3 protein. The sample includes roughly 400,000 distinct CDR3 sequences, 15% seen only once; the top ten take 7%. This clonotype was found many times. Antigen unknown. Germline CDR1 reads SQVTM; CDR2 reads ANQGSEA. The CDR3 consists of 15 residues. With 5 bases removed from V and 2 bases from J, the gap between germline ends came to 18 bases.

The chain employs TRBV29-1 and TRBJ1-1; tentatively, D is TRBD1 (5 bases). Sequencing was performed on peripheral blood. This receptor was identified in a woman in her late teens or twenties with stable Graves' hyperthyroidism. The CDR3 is CSVRGGGDYNTEAFF. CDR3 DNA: TGCAGCGTTCGCGGCGGGGGGGACTATAACACTGAAGCTTTCTTT. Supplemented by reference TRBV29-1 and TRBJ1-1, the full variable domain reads SAVISQKPSRDICQRGTSLTIQCQVDSQVTMMFWYRQQPGQSLTLIATANQGSEATYESGFVIDKFPISRPNLTFSTLTVSNMSPEDSSIYLCSVRGGGDYNTEAFFGQGTRLTVV.